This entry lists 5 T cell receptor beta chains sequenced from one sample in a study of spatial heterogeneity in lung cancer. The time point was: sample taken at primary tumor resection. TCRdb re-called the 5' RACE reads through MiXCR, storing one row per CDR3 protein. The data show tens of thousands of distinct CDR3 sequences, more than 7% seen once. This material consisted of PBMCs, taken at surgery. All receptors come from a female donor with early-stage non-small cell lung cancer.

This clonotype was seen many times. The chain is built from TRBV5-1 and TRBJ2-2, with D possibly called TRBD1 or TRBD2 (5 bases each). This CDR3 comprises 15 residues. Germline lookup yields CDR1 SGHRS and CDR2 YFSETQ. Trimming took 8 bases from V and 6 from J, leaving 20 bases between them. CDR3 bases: TGCGCCAGTCGGGACCTCAGCGGAGGAGCCGGGGAGCTGTTTTTT. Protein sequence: CASRDLSGGAGELFF.

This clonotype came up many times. The CDR3 DNA reads as TGTGCCAGCAGTTACAGCTCTGGGGCCAACGTCCTGACTTTC. Residues: CASSYSSGANVLTF. The chain carries TRBV6-5 and TRBJ2-6; D is uncertain. CDR3 length: 14 residues. Trimming removed 2 bases from V and 0 bases from J, with 2 bases in between. In germline, CDR1 is MNHEY, CDR2 SVGAGI.

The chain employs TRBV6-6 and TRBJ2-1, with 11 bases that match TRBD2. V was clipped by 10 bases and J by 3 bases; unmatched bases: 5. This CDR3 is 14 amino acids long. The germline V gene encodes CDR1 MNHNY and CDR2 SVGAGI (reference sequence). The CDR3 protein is CATLAGVFYNEQFF. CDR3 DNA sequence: TGTGCCACACTAGCGGGGGTTTTCTACAATGAGCAGTTCTTC.

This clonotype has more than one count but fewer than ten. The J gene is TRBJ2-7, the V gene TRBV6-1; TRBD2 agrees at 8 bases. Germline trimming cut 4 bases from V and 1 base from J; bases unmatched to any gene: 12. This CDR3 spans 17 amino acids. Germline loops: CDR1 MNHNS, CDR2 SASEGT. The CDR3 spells CASSGLWTSLPSYEQYF. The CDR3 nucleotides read TGTGCCAGCAGTGGCTTGTGGACTAGCCTACCGTCCTACGAGCAGTACTTC.

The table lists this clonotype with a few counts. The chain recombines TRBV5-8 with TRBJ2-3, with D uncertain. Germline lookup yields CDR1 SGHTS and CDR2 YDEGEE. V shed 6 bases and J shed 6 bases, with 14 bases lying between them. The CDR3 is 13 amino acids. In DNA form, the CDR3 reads TGTGCCAGCAACACCCGGTTGCCTGATACGCAGTATTTT. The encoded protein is CASNTRLPDTQYF.